This T cell receptor (beta chain) derives from a study of response to subunit inactivated influenza vaccine. Study-level findings and limits: Researchers suggested that each seasonal influenza vaccination recruits few new T cells.

TCRdb reprocessed the RT-PCR reads via MiXCR and lists one record per CDR3 protein. Among 450,000 to 600,000 distinct CDR3 sequences listed, approximately 7.6% were seen once. Germline CDR1 and CDR2: SGHTA and FQGNSA. The CDR3 is made up of 12 amino acids. V was pared by 2 bases and J by 3 bases, with 4 bases between. At least ten counts were recorded for this clonotype. Its antigen is unidentified. The clonotype comes from a man in his fifties or sixties who received an inactivated influenza vaccine. This material consisted of PBMCs from blood, taken less than 30 months after vaccination. The J gene is TRBJ1-2, the V gene TRBV7-2; D uncertain. The CDR3 region has the DNA TGTGCCAGCAGCTTAACAGACTATGGCTACACCTTC. It encodes CASSLTDYGYTF.